These T cell receptor beta chains were read from a single sample in a study of blood T cell repertoires in COVID-19. Generated by immunoSEQ multiplex PCR, the TCRdb table keeps only in-frame clones and is missing some. The sample holds 140,000 to 150,000 clones, approximately 85% seen once. Sequenced sample: peripheral blood. Receptors were obtained from a woman aged 55-75 years with COVID-19, enrolled during active disease. CDR3s include the opening cysteine and the closing phenylalanine or tryptophan. A D gene is named only where the DNA matches it firmly. Clone size is not always given. Where it is, it says once, few, many or a class for expanded clones.

j_call,d_call,clone_size,v_call,cdr3_aa,cdr3_nt
TRBJ1-4,-,-,TRBV6-2/TRBV6-3,CASSGWTANEKLFF,TGTGCCAGCAGTGGTTGGACAGCGAATGAAAAACTGTTTTTT
TRBJ1-5,-,-,TRBV4-3,CASSQDRSLLGQQGQPQHF,TGCGCCAGCAGCCAAGACAGGAGTCTTCTGGGGCAGCAAGGTCAGCCCCAGCATTTT
TRBJ2-3,TRBD2,-,TRBV7-3,CASSQMSGGAADTQYF,TGTGCCAGCAGCCAGATGAGCGGGGGGGCCGCCGATACGCAGTATTTT
TRBJ1-1,-,few,TRBV20-1,CSARKGSVAFF,TGCAGTGCCAGGAAGGGGTCGGTAGCTTTCTTT
TRBJ1-1,TRBD1,-,TRBV19,CASTLTGVNTEAFF,TGTGCCAGTACCTTGACAGGGGTGAACACTGAAGCTTTCTTT
TRBJ2-1,-,-,TRBV6-4,CASSDWATPYNEQFF,TGTGCCAGCAGTGACTGGGCGACACCCTACAATGAGCAGTTCTTC
TRBJ1-5,-,-,TRBV5-6,CASSLEGDYQPQHF,TGTGCCAGCAGCTTGGAAGGGGATTATCAGCCCCAGCATTTT
TRBJ1-1,TRBD1,-,TRBV4-1,CASSTRGQYTEAFF,TGCGCCAGCAGCACCCGGGGACAGTACACTGAAGCTTTCTTT
TRBJ1-5,-,-,TRBV5-1,CASRAADRPNQPQHF,TGCGCCAGCAGGGCGGCTGACAGACCAAATCAGCCCCAGCATTTT
TRBJ1-5,-,-,TRBV7-3,CASSLTRQDSNQPQHF,TGTGCCAGCAGCTTAACGCGGCAAGATAGCAATCAGCCCCAGCATTTT
TRBJ2-7,-,-,TRBV27,CASSFLGTQGRDEQYF,TGTGCCAGCAGTTTCCTTGGTACCCAGGGGAGGGACGAGCAGTACTTC
TRBJ2-7,TRBD1,-,TRBV7-6,CASSPGTGYYEQYF,TGTGCCAGCAGCCCCGGGACAGGGTACTACGAGCAGTACTTC
TRBJ1-3,-,-,TRBV24-1,CATNGGACSGNTIYF,TGTGCCACCAACGGGGGAGCCTGCTCTGGAAACACCATATATTTT
TRBJ1-4,-,-,TRBV5-8,CASSLGRWDEKLFF,TGTGCCAGCAGCTTGGGGAGATGGGATGAAAAACTGTTTTTT
TRBJ2-7,TRBD2,few,TRBV5-1,CASSLEPLAGPAYEQYF,TGCGCCAGCAGCTTGGAACCCTTAGCGGGGCCCGCCTACGAGCAGTACTTC
TRBJ2-3,TRBD2,-,TRBV7-3,CASSFGSGGASGTDTQYF,TGTGCCAGCAGCTTTGGTAGCGGGGGGGCTTCGGGCACAGATACGCAGTATTTT
TRBJ2-2,-,-,TRBV6-5,CASTINTGELFF,TGTGCCAGCACCATTAACACCGGGGAGCTGTTTTTT
TRBJ2-2,-,once,TRBV11-2,CASSLYGVNTGELFF,TGTGCCAGCAGCCTTTACGGGGTTAACACCGGGGAGCTGTTTTTT
TRBJ1-5,TRBD1,-,TRBV7-9,CASSAQGYSNQPQHF,TGTGCCAGCAGCGCACAGGGGTATAGCAATCAGCCCCAGCATTTT
TRBJ1-3,-,-,TRBV10-3,CAISESIGAGNTIYF,TGTGCCATCAGTGAGTCAATAGGGGCTGGAAACACCATATATTTT
TRBJ1-5,-,-,TRBV10-3,CAIRGPGNQPQHF,TGTGCCATCAGGGGCCCTGGCAATCAGCCCCAGCATTTT
TRBJ2-5,TRBD1,-,TRBV6-5,CASGQGFGQETQYF,TGTGCCAGCGGACAGGGGTTCGGCCAAGAGACCCAGTACTTC
TRBJ1-2,-,-,TRBV27,CASSPTVGITYGYTF,TGTGCCAGCAGTCCGACGGTCGGGATTACCTATGGCTACACCTTC
TRBJ2-1,-,-,TRBV6-2/TRBV6-3,CASSYPDGGPGNEQFF,TGTGCCAGCAGTTACCCCGACGGGGGGCCTGGCAATGAGCAGTTCTTC
TRBJ2-2,TRBD1,-,TRBV10-2,CASSRGTGVREGELFF,TGCGCCAGCAGTCGAGGGACAGGGGTTCGAGAAGGGGAGCTGTTTTTT
TRBJ1-2,-,-,TRBV4-1,CASSQEEARFQGGYTF,TGCGCCAGCAGCCAAGAAGAGGCAAGGTTCCAGGGTGGCTACACCTTC
TRBJ2-2,-,-,TRBV30,CAWMGTHGELFF,TGTGCCTGGATGGGCACGCACGGGGAGCTGTTTTTT
TRBJ2-3,TRBD1,-,TRBV19,CASSIEITGGSTDTQYF,TGTGCCAGTAGTATAGAAATTACAGGGGGAAGCACAGATACGCAGTATTTT
TRBJ2-3,TRBD2,-,TRBV7-2,CASSSGAGAPTDTQYF,TGTGCCAGCAGCTCTGGAGCGGGGGCTCCCACAGATACGCAGTATTTT
TRBJ2-4,TRBD1,-,TRBV28,CASRVQGAKNIQYF,TGTGCCAGCAGGGTACAGGGGGCCAAAAACATTCAGTACTTC
TRBJ1-3,TRBD1,-,TRBV25-1,CASSDHIGGGPGNTIYF,TGTGCCAGCAGTGATCATATCGGAGGGGGCCCTGGAAACACCATATATTTT
TRBJ2-7,TRBD2,few,TRBV7-9,CASSSSGGAYEQYF,TGTGCCAGCAGCTCTAGCGGGGGGGCCTACGAGCAGTACTTC
TRBJ1-2,-,-,TRBV19,CASTDWAPSNYGYTF,TGTGCCAGTACGGACTGGGCACCATCTAACTATGGCTACACCTTC
TRBJ2-1,TRBD2,-,TRBV10-1,CASSEGTSGLNEQFF,TGCGCCAGCAGTGAAGGGACTAGCGGGTTGAATGAGCAGTTCTTC
TRBJ1-5,-,-,TRBV4-3,CASSQDDRDQPQHF,TGCGCCAGCAGCCAAGATGACCGGGATCAGCCCCAGCATTTT
TRBJ1-2,TRBD1,-,TRBV3-1/TRBV3-2,CASRTGLWSGYTF,TGTGCCAGCAGGACAGGGCTATGGTCCGGCTACACCTTC
TRBJ1-5,-,-,TRBV3-1/TRBV3-2,CASSQGQGQPQHF,TGTGCCAGCAGCCAAGGCCAGGGTCAGCCCCAGCATTTT
TRBJ1-2,-,-,TRBV18,CASSPTGLNYGYTF,TGTGCCAGCTCACCGACGGGTCTCAACTATGGCTACACCTTC
TRBJ1-1,-,-,TRBV9,CASSPLGRGDTEAFF,TGTGCCAGCAGCCCCCTGGGCAGGGGAGACACTGAAGCTTTCTTT
TRBJ2-3,-,-,TRBV5-1,CASSPSGQGGTDTQYF,TGCGCCAGCAGCCCCTCTGGGCAGGGTGGCACAGATACGCAGTATTTT
TRBJ2-2,-,-,TRBV9,CASSVQSNTGELFF,TGTGCCAGCAGCGTACAGTCGAACACCGGGGAGCTGTTTTTT
TRBJ1-4,-,-,TRBV6-5,CASSYTGGPEKLFF,TGTGCCAGCAGTTATACGGGGGGGCCTGAAAAACTGTTTTTT
TRBJ2-1,TRBD2,-,TRBV2,CASSSDSGGGHNEQFF,TGTGCCAGCAGCTCGGATAGCGGGGGCGGACACAATGAGCAGTTCTTC
TRBJ1-6,TRBD1,-,TRBV6-5,CASSTDRDHSPLHF,TGTGCCAGCAGTACGGACAGGGATCATTCACCCCTCCACTTT
TRBJ2-7,TRBD2,-,TRBV29-1,CSPRASGGRISYEQYF,TGCAGCCCGCGGGCTAGCGGGGGGCGGATCTCCTACGAGCAGTACTTC
TRBJ1-2,-,-,TRBV28,CASTTGGGVLYGYTF,TGTGCCAGCACCACGGGGGGAGGAGTTCTATATGGCTACACCTTC
TRBJ1-6,TRBD1,-,TRBV25-1,CASSERAGGYHNSPLHF,TGTGCCAGCAGTGAAAGGGCAGGGGGATACCATAATTCACCCCTCCACTTT
TRBJ1-4,-,-,TRBV25-1,CASSPGPLTNEKLFF,TGTGCCAGCAGCCCGGGTCCTTTAACTAATGAAAAACTGTTTTTT
TRBJ2-1,TRBD2,-,TRBV27,CASSLYLAGVINEQFF,TGTGCCAGCAGTTTATACCTAGCGGGGGTGATCAATGAGCAGTTCTTC
TRBJ2-1,TRBD2,-,TRBV9,CASSVGSGGKREQFF,TGTGCCAGCAGCGTAGGAAGCGGGGGGAAACGAGAGCAGTTCTTC
TRBJ1-5,TRBD1,few,TRBV6-1,CASSEEDRRYQPQHF,TGTGCCAGCAGTGAAGAGGACAGGAGATATCAGCCCCAGCATTTT
TRBJ2-3,-,-,TRBV7-3,CASSLAWTDTQYF,TGTGCCAGCAGCTTAGCGTGGACAGATACGCAGTATTTT